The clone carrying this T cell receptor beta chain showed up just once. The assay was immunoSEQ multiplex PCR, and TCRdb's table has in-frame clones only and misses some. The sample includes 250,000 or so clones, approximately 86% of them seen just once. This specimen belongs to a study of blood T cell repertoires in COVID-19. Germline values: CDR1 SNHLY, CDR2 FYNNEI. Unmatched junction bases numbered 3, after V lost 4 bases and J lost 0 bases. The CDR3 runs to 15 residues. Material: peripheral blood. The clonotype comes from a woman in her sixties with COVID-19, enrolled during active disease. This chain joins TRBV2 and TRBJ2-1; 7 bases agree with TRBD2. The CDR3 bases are TGTGCCAGCAGTGCAGCGGGGAGCTCCTACAATGAGCAGTTCTTC. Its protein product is CASSAAGSSYNEQFF.